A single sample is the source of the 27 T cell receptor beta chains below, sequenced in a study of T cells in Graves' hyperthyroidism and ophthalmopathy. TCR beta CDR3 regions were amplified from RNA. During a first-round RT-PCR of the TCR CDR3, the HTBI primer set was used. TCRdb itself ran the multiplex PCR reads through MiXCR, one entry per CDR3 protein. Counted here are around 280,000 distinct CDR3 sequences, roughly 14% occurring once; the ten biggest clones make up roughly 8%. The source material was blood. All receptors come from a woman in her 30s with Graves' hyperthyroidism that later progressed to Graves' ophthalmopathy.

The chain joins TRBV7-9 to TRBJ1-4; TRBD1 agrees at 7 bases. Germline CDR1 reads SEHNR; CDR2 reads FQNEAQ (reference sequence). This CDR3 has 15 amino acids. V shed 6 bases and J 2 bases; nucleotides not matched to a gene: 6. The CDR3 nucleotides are TGTGCCAGCAGTAAAACAGGGGACACTAATGAAAAACTGTTTTTT. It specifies CASSKTGDTNEKLFF.

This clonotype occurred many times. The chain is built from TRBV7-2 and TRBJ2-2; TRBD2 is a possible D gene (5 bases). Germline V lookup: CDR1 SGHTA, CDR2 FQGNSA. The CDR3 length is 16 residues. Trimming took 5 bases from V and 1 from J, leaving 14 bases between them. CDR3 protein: CASSPLSAGNTGELFF. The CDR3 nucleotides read TGTGCCAGCAGCCCCTTATCCGCGGGGAACACCGGGGAGCTGTTTTTT.

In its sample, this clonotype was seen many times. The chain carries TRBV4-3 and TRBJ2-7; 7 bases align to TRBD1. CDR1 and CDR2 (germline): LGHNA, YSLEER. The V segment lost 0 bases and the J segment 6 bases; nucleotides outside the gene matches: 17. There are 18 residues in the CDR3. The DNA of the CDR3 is TGCGCCAGCAGCCAAGATTTGAGAGGGGGCAGGGGGTTCGGCGAGCAGTACTTC. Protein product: CASSQDLRGGRGFGEQYF.

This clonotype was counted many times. DNA for the CDR3: TGCAGCGTTACGAACGACCCTGGGACTAGAAGCTACGAGCAGTACTTC. Translation gives CSVTNDPGTRSYEQYF. The chain combines TRBV29-1 with TRBJ2-7; 8 nucleotides align to TRBD2. The CDR3 is 16 amino acids. The ends lost 5 bases at V and 3 bases at J; junction bases unmatched: 15. Germline CDR1 and CDR2: SQVTM and ANQGSEA.

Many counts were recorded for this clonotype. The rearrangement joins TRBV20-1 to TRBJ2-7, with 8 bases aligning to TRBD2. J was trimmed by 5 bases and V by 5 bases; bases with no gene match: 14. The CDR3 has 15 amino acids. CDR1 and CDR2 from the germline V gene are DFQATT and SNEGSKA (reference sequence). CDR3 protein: CSACLIGTRNDEQYF. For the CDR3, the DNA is TGCAGTGCTTGTCTCATCGGGACTAGAAACGACGAGCAGTACTTC.

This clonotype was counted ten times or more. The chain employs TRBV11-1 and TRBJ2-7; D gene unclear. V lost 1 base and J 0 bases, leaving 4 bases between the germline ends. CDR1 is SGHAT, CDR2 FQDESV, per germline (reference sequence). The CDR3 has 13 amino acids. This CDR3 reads CASSLGYSYEQYF. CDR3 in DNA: TGTGCCAGCAGCTTAGGTTACTCCTACGAGCAGTACTTC.

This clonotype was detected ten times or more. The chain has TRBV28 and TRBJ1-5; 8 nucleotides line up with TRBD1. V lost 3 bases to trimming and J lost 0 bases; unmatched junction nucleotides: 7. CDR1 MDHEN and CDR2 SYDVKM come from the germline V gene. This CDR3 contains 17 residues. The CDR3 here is CASSFRTGSYSNQPQHF. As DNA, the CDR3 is TGTGCCAGCAGTTTCCGGACAGGGAGTTATAGCAATCAGCCCCAGCATTTT. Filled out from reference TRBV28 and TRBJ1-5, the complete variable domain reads DVKVTQSSRYLVKRTGEKVFLECVQDMDHENMFWYRQDPGLGLRLIYFSYDVKMKEKGDIPEGYSVSREKKERFSLILESASTNQTSMYLCASSFRTGSYSNQPQHFGDGTRLSIL.

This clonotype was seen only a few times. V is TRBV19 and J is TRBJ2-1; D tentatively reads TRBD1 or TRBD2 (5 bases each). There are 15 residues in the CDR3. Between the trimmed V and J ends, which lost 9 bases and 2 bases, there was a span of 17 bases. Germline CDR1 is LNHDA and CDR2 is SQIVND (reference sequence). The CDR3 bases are TGTGCCAGCAGACCTGGGACCTCCACCTACAATGAGCAGTTCTTC. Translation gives CASRPGTSTYNEQFF.

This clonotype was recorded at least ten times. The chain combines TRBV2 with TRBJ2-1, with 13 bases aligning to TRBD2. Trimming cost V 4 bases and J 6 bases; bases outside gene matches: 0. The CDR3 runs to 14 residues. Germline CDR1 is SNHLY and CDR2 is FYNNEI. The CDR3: CASSGTSGSNEQFF. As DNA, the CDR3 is TGTGCCAGCAGTGGGACTAGCGGGAGCAATGAGCAGTTCTTC.

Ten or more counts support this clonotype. The chain's CDR3 is CASSLGPSGSTYEQYF. In DNA form, the CDR3 reads TGCGCCAGCAGCTTGGGTCCTAGCGGGTCAACCTACGAGCAGTACTTC. The V call is TRBV5-1, the J call TRBJ2-7; TRBD2 matches at 8 bases. V was pared by 0 bases and J by 2 bases, with 7 bases of the junction left unmatched. Per germline, CDR1 SGHRS and CDR2 YFSETQ. CDR3 length equals 16 residues.

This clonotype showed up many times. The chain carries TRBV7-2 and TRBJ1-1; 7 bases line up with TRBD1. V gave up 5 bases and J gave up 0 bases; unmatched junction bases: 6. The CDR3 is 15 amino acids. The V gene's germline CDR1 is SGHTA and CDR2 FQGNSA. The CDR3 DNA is TGTGCCAGCAGCCCTAACAGGGGCATGAACACTGAAGCTTTCTTT. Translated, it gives CASSPNRGMNTEAFF.

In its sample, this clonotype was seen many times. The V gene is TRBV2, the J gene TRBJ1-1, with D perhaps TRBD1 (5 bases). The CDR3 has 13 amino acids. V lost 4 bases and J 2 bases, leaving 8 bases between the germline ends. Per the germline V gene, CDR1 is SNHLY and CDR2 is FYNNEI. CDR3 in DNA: TGTGCCAGCAGTGCGGGGGTTAACACTGAAGCTTTCTTT. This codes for CASSAGVNTEAFF.

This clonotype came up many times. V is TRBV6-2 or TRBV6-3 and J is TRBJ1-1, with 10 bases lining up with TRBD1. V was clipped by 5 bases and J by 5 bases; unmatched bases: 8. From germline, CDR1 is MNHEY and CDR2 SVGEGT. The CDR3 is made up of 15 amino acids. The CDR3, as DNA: TGTGCCAGCAGTCCTCAGACAGGGGGCGGTACTGAAGCTTTCTTT. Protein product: CASSPQTGGGTEAFF.

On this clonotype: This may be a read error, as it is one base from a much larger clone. CDR3 amino acids: CASSSKDGNTEAFF. The CDR3, as DNA: TGCGCCAGCAGCTCGAAAGACGGGAACACTGAAGCTTTCTTT. The chain joins TRBV5-1 to TRBJ1-1; D unclear. Between the trimmed V and J ends, which lost 3 bases and 1 base, there was a span of 10 bases. The CDR3 consists of 14 residues. CDR1 is SGHRS, CDR2 YFSETQ, per germline.

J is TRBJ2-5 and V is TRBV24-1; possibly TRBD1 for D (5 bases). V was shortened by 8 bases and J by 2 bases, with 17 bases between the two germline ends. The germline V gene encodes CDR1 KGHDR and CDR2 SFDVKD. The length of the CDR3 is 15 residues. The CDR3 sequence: CATTQPTGHQETQYF. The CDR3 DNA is TGTGCCACCACCCAACCAACAGGTCATCAAGAGACCCAGTACTTC.

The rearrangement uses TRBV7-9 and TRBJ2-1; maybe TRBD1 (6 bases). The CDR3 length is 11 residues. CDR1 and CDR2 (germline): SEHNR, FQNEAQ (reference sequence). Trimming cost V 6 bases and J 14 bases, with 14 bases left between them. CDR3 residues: CASSPGQKEFF. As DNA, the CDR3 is TGTGCCAGCAGTCCGGGACAAAAGGAGTTCTTC.

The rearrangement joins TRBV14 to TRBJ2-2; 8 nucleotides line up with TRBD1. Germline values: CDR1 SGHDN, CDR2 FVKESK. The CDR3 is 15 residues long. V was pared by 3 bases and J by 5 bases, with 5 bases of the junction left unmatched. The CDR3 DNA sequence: TGTGCCAGCAGCCAGGACAGGGTTCAAACCGGGGAGCTGTTTTTT. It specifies CASSQDRVQTGELFF.

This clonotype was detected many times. The CDR3 loop reads CASSELGKDYEQYF. Written as DNA, the CDR3 is TGTGCCAGCAGTGAATTGGGGAAGGACTACGAGCAGTACTTC. The chain employs TRBV2 and TRBJ2-7; D remains ambiguous. Per the germline V gene, CDR1 is SNHLY and CDR2 is FYNNEI. Deletions cut 2 bases from V and 3 bases from J, with 11 bases between. The CDR3 consists of 14 residues.

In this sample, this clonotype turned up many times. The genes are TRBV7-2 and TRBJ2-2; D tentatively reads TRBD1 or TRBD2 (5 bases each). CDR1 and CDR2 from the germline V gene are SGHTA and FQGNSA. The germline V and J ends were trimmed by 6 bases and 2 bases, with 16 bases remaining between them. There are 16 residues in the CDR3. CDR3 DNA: TGTGCCAGCAGTCTCGTGGTGGGACGCAACACCGGGGAGCTGTTTTTT. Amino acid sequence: CASSLVVGRNTGELFF.

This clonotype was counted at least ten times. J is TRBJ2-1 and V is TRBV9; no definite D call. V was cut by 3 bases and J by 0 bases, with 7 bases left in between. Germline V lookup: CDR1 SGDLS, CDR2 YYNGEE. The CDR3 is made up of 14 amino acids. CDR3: CASSADTSYNEQFF. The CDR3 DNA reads TGTGCCAGCAGCGCCGATACCTCCTACAATGAGCAGTTCTTC.

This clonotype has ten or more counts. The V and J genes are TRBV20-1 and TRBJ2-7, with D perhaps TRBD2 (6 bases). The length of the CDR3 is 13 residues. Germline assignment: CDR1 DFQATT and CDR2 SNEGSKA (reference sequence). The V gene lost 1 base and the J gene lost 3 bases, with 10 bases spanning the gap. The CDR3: CSARGGESYEQYF. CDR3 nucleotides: TGCAGTGCTAGAGGGGGGGAAAGCTACGAGCAGTACTTC.

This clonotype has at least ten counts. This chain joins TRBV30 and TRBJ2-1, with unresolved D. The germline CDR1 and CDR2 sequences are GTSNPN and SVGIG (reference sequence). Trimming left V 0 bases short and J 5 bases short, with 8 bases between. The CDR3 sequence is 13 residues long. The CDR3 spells CAWSVGSDNEQFF. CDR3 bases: TGTGCCTGGAGTGTTGGGTCGGACAATGAGCAGTTCTTC.

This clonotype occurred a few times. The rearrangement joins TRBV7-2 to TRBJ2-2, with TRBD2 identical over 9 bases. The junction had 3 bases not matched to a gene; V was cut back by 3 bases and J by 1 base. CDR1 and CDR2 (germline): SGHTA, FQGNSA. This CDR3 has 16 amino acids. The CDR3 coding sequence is TGTGCCAGCAGCTTTGGACTAGCGTTGAACACCGGGGAGCTGTTTTTT. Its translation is CASSFGLALNTGELFF.

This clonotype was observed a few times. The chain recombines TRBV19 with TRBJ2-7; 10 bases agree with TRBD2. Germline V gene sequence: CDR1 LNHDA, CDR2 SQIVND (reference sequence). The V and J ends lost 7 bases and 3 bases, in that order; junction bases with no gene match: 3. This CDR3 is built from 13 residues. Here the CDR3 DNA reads TGTGCCAGTAAGCCTAGCGGGAGCTACGAGCAGTACTTC. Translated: CASKPSGSYEQYF.

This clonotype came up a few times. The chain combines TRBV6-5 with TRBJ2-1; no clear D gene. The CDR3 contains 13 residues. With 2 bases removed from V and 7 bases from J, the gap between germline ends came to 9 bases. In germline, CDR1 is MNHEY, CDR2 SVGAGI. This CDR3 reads CASSYAYGNEQFF. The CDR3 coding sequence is TGTGCCAGCAGTTACGCCTATGGAAATGAGCAGTTCTTC.

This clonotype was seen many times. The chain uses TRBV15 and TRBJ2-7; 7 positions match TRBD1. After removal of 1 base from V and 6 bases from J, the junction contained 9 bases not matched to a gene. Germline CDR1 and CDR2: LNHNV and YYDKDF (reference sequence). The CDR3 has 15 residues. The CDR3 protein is CATSRVDRSGSEQYF. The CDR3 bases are TGTGCCACCAGCAGAGTGGACAGGTCCGGATCCGAGCAGTACTTC.

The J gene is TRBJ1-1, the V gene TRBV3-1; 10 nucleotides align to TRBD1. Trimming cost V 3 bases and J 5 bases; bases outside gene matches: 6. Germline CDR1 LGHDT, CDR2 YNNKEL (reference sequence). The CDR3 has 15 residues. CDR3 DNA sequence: TGTGCCAGCAGCCACCGGACAGGGGGAGGGACTGAAGCTTTCTTT. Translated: CASSHRTGGGTEAFF.